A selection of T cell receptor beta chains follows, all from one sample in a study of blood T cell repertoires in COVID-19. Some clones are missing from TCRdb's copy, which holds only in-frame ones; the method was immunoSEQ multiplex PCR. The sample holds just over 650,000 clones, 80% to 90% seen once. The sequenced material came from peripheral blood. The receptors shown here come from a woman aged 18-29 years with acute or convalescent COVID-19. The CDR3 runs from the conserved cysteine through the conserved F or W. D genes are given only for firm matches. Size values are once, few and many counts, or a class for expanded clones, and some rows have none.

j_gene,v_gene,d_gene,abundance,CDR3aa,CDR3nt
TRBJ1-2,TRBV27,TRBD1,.,CASSLYPGTDYGYTF,TGTGCCAGCAGTTTATACCCCGGGACAGACTATGGCTACACCTTC
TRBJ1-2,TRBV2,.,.,CASRIGDYGYTF,TGTGCCAGCAGAATAGGGGACTATGGCTACACCTTC
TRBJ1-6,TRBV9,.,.,CASSVRSGGSYNSPLHF,TGTGCCAGCAGCGTAAGGTCGGGGGGCTCCTATAATTCACCCCTCCACTTT
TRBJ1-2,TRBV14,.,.,CASSSGGSYGYTF,TGTGCCAGCAGCTCGGGGGGGAGCTATGGCTACACCTTC
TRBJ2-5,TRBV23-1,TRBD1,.,CASSHSGTGGEETQYF,TGCGCCAGCAGTCACTCCGGGACAGGGGGGGAGGAGACCCAGTACTTC
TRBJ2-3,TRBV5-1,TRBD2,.,CASSSLAGVYTDTQYF,TGCGCCAGCAGCTCCTTAGCGGGGGTATACACAGATACGCAGTATTTT
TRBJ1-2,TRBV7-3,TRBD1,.,CASSPSPGQFNYGYTF,TGTGCCAGCAGCCCGTCTCCGGGACAGTTCAACTATGGCTACACCTTC
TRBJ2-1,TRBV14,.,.,CASTATGAHNEQFF,TGTGCCAGCACCGCAACGGGTGCCCACAATGAGCAGTTCTTC
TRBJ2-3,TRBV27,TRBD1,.,CASVVRGTGPTDTQYF,TGTGCCAGCGTTGTCCGGGGGACAGGGCCCACAGATACGCAGTATTTT
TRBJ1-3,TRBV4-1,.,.,CASSQEIVTAGNTIYF,TGCGCCAGCAGCCAAGAAATAGTGACAGCAGGAAACACCATATATTTT
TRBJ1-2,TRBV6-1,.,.,CASSDDRLSGYTF,TGTGCCAGCAGTGACGACAGGTTGAGTGGCTACACCTTC
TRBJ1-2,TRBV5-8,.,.,CASHPIHRDPRYGYTF,TGTGCCAGTCACCCAATCCACAGGGATCCCCGCTATGGCTACACCTTC
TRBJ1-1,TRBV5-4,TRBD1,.,CASSFRDSGKMGLAEAFF,TGTGCCAGCAGCTTCAGGGACAGTGGTAAGATGGGACTCGCTGAAGCTTTCTTT
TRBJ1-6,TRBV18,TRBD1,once,CASSPMAGGDASNSPLHF,TGTGCCAGCTCACCGATGGCAGGGGGTGACGCGAGCAATTCACCCCTCCACTTT
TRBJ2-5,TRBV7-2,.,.,CASSLLGRETQYF,TGTGCCAGCAGCCTACTGGGGAGAGAGACCCAGTACTTC
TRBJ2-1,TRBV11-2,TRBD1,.,CASSLKGATYNEQFF,TGTGCCAGCAGCTTAAAGGGGGCCACCTACAATGAGCAGTTCTTC
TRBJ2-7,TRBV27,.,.,CASSTYEQYF,TGTGCCAGCAGCACCTACGAGCAGTACTTC
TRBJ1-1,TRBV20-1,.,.,CSALSTEAFF,TGCAGTGCGCTGAGTACTGAAGCTTTCTTT
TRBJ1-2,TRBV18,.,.,CASSLNHDSSGGYTF,TGTGCCAGCTCCCTTAACCATGATTCTAGTGGTGGCTACACCTTC
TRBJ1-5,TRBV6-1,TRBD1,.,CASSEQTGGPQHF,TGTGCCAGCAGTGAACAGACAGGGGGTCCCCAGCATTTT
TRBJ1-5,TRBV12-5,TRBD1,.,CASGWDRGRPQHF,TGTGCTAGTGGTTGGGACAGGGGGAGGCCCCAGCATTTT
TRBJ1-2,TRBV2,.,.,CASSRWESGYTF,TGTGCCAGCAGTAGATGGGAGTCTGGCTACACCTTC
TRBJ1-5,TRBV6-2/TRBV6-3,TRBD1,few,CASSYSTRQGRQPQHF,TGTGCCAGCAGTTACTCGACGAGACAGGGGAGGCAGCCCCAGCATTTT
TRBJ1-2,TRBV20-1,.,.,CSAQQAGYTF,TGCAGTGCTCAACAGGCCGGCTACACCTTC
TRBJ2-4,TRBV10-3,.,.,CAISESASGGPIQYF,TGTGCCATCAGTGAGTCAGCTAGTGGCGGTCCCATTCAGTACTTC
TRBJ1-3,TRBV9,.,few,CASSVAPPAGNTIYF,TGTGCCAGCAGCGTAGCCCCCCCGGCCGGGAACACCATATATTTT
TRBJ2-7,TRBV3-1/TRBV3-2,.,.,CASSQSRPGEQYF,TGTGCCAGCAGCCAGAGTCGGCCGGGAGAGCAGTACTTC
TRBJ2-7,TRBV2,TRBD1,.,CASKWGQGVNEQYF,TGTGCCAGCAAATGGGGACAGGGGGTCAACGAGCAGTACTTC
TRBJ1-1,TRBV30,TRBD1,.,CAWSPGTGRGTEAFF,TGTGCCTGGAGTCCTGGGACAGGGAGGGGGACTGAAGCTTTCTTT
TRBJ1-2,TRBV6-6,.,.,CASSYSGDFNGYTF,TGTGCCAGCAGTTACTCGGGGGACTTCAATGGCTACACCTTC
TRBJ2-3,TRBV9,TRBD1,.,CASSVETGSTDTQYF,TGTGCCAGCAGCGTAGAGACAGGGAGCACAGATACGCAGTATTTT
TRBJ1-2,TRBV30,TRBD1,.,CAWKGDRGIYGYTF,TGTGCCTGGAAAGGGGACAGGGGGATCTATGGCTACACCTTC
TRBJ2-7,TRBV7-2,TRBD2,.,CASSLTGEGIEQYF,TGTGCCAGCAGCTTGACCGGGGAGGGAATCGAGCAGTACTTC
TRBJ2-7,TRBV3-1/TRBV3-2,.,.,CASSQDAGTYEQYF,TGTGCCAGCAGCCAAGATGCGGGGACCTACGAGCAGTACTTC
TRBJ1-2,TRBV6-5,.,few,CATGPPRGYGYTF,TGTGCCACCGGGCCCCCCAGGGGCTATGGCTACACCTTC
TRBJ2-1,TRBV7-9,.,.,CASSSGRNEQFF,TGTGCCAGCAGCTCGGGGAGGAATGAGCAGTTCTTC
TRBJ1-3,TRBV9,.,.,CASSALYSGNTIYF,TGTGCCAGCAGTGCACTGTACTCTGGAAACACCATATATTTT
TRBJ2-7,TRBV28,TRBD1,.,CASRNSGTGGYEQYF,TGTGCCAGCAGAAATTCCGGGACAGGGGGCTACGAGCAGTACTTC
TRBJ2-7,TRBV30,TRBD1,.,CAWSPGTGIEQYF,TGTGCCTGGAGTCCCGGGACAGGGATTGAGCAGTACTTC
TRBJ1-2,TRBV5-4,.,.,CASSLGGYGYTF,TGTGCCAGCAGCTTGGGCGGTTACGGCTACACCTTC
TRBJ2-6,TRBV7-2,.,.,CASSFQGPSSGANVLTF,TGTGCCAGCAGCTTTCAGGGCCCCAGCTCTGGGGCCAACGTCCTGACTTTC
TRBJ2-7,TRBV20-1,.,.,CSAPRGYEQYF,TGCAGTGCTCCCCGGGGGTACGAGCAGTACTTC
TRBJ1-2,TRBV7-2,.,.,CASSSPPGPGYGYTF,TGTGCCAGCAGCTCCCCCCCAGGGCCGGGCTATGGCTACACCTTC
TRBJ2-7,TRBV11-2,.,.,CASSLGTQPSHEQYF,TGTGCCAGCAGCTTAGGTACACAGCCTTCCCACGAGCAGTACTTC
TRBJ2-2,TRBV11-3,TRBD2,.,CASSQGLVDTGELFF,TGTGCCAGCAGCCAAGGACTAGTTGACACCGGGGAGCTGTTTTTT
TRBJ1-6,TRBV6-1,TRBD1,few,CASSEMAGGTNSPLHF,TGTGCCAGCAGTGAAATGGCAGGGGGTACTAATTCACCCCTCCACTTT
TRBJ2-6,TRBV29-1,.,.,CSVGGVSGANVLTF,TGCAGCGTCGGGGGTGTATCTGGGGCCAACGTCCTGACTTTC
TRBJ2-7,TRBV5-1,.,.,CASSLVAGSYEQYF,TGCGCCAGCAGCTTAGTTGCGGGGAGCTACGAGCAGTACTTC
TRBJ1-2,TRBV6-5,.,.,CASFQGSNYGYTF,TGTGCCAGCTTCCAGGGGTCCAACTATGGCTACACCTTC